This T cell receptor (beta chain) stems from a study of T-cell memory formation after mild COVID-19. As for the study in general: There were largely donor-specific TCR clusters.

General study points: Certain responding clones were present in pre-infection memory, suggesting participation of cross-reactive memory.

Remarks on this clonotype: Its antigen is still unknown.

Per the germline V gene, CDR1 is SGDLS and CDR2 is YYNGEE. The CDR3 totals 14 residues. V was cut by 5 bases and J by 8 bases, with 19 bases left in between. TCRdb fed the 5' RACE reads into MiXCR, producing one record per CDR3 protein. The sample carries about 290,000 distinct CDR3 sequences, around 17% recorded once. The rearrangement joins TRBV9 to TRBJ1-2; D unresolved. Input material: PBMCs or a T cell subset sorted from them (not recorded which). This TCR derives from a man between 18 and 29 years old who had mild COVID-19 (a few samples of this study predate the infection). Cell type and time point are not known. CDR3: CASRTTAGSGGYTF. The DNA for the CDR3 is TGTGCCAGCAGGACCACGGCGGGGTCCGGAGGCTACACCTTC. Looking up the rest from reference TRBV9 and TRBJ1-2 gives the full variable domain: DSGVTQTPKHLITATGQRVTLRCSPRSGDLSVYWYQQSLDQGLQFLIQYYNGEERAKGNILERFSAQQFPDLHSELNLSSLELGDSALYFCASRTTAGSGGYTFGSGTRLTVV.